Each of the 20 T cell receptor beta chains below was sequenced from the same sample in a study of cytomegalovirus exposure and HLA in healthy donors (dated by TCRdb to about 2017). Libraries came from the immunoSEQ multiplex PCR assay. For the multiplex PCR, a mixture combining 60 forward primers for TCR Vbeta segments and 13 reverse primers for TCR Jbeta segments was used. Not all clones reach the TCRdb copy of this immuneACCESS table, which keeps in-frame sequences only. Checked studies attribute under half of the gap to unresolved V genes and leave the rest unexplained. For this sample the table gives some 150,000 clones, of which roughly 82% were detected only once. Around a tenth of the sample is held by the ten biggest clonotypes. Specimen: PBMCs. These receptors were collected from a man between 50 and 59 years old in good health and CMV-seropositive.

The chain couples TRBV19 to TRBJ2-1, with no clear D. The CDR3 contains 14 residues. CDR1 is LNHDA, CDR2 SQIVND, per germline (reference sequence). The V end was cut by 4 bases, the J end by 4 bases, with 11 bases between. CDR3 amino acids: CASSTSETYNEQFF. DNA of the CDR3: TGTGCCAGTAGTACTTCGGAGACTTACAATGAGCAGTTCTTC.

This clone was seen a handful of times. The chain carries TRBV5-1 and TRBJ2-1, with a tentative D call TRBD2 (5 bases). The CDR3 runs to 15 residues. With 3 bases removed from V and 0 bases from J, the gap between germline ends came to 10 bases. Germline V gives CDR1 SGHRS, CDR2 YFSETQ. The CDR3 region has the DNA TGCGCCAGCAGCTACAGCGGATTCTCCTACAATGAGCAGTTCTTC. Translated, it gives CASSYSGFSYNEQFF.

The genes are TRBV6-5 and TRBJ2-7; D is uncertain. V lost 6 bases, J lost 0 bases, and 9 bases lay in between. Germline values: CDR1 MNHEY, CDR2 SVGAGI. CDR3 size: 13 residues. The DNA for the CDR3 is TGTGCCAGCAGCTCAATGAGCTCCTACGAGCAGTACTTC. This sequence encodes CASSSMSSYEQYF.

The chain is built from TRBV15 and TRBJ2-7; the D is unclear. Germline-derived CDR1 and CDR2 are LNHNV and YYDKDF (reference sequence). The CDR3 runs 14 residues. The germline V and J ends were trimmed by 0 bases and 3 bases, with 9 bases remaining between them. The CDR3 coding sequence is TGTGCCACCAGCAGAGATCTGCGTGACTACGAGCAGTACTTC. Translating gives CATSRDLRDYEQYF.

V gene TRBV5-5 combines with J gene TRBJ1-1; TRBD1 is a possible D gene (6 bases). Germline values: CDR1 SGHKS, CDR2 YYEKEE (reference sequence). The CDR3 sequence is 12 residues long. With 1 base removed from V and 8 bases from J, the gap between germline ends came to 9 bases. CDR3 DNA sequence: TGTGCCAGCAGCTTGCAGGGGCAGGAAGCTTTCTTT. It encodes CASSLQGQEAFF.

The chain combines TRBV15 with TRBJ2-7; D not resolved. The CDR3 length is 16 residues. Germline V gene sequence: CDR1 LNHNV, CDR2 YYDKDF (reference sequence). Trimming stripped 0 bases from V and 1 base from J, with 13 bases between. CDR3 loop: CATSRDLVTPSYEQYF. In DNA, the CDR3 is TGTGCCACCAGCAGAGATCTGGTGACTCCATCCTACGAGCAGTACTTC.

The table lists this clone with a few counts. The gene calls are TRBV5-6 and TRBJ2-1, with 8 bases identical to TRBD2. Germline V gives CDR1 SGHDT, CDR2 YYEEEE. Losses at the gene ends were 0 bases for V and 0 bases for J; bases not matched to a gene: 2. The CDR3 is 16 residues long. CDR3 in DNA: TGTGCCAGCAGCTTGGTCGGGACTAGCTCCTACAATGAGCAGTTCTTC. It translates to CASSLVGTSSYNEQFF.

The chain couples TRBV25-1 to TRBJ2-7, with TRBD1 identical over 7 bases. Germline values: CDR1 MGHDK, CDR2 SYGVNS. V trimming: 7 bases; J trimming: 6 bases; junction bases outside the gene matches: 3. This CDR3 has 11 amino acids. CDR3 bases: TGTGCCAGCAACAGGGGTGGCGAGCAGTACTTC. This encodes CASNRGGEQYF.

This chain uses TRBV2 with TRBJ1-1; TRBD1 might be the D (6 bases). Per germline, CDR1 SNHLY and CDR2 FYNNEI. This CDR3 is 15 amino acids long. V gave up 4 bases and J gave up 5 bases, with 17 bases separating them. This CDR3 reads CASSAPRGRGTEAFF. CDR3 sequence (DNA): TGTGCCAGCAGTGCGCCTAGGGGGAGGGGGACTGAAGCTTTCTTT.

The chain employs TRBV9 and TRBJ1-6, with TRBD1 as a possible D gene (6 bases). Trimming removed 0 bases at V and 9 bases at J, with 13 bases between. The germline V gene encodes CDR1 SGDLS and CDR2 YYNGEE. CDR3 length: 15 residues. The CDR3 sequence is CASSVGAGAFSPLHF. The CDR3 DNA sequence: TGTGCCAGCAGCGTAGGAGCAGGGGCGTTTTCACCCCTCCACTTT. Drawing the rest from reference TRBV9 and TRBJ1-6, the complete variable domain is DSGVTQTPKHLITATGQRVTLRCSPRSGDLSVYWYQQSLDQGLQFLIQYYNGEERAKGNILERFSAQQFPDLHSELNLSSLELGDSALYFCASSVGAGAFSPLHFGNGTRLTVT.

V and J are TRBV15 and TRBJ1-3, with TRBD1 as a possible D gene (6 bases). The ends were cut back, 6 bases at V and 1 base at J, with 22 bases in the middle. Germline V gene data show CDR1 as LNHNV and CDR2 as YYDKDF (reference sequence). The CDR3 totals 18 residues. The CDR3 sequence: CATRASNRDTLSGNTIYF. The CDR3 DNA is TGTGCCACCAGGGCCTCCAACCGGGACACTCTATCTGGAAACACCATATATTTT.

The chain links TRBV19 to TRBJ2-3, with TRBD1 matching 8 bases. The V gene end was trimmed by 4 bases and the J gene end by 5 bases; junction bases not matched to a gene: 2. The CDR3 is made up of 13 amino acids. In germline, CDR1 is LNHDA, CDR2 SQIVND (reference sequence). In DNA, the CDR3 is TGTGCCAGTAGTAAGGACAGGGAAGATACGCAGTATTTT. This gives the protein CASSKDREDTQYF.

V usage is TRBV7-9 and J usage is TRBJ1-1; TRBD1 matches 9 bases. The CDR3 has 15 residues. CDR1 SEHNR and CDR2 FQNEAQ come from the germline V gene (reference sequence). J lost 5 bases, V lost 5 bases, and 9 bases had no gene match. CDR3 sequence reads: CASSQRSTGGTEAFF. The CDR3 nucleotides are TGTGCCAGCAGCCAGCGGTCGACAGGGGGGACTGAAGCTTTCTTT.

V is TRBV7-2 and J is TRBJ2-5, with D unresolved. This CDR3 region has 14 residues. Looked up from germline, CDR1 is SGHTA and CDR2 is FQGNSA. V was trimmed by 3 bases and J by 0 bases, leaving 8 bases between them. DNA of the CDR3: TGTGCCAGCAGCTTCCAGAGGTACCAAGAGACCCAGTACTTC. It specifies CASSFQRYQETQYF.

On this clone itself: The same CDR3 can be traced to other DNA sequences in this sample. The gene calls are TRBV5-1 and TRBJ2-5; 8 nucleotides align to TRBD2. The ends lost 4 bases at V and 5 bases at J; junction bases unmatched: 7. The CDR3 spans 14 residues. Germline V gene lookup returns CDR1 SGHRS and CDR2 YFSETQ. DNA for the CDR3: TGCGCCAGCAGCCTGGCCCCTAGCGGGGAGACCCAGTACTTC. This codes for CASSLAPSGETQYF.

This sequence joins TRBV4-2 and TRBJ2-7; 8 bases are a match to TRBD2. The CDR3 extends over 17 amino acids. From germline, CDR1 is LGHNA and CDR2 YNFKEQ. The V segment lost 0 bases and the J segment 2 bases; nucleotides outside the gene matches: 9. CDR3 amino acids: CASSQDTAGGPPYEQYF. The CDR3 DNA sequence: TGTGCCAGCAGCCAAGATACTGCGGGGGGACCCCCCTACGAGCAGTACTTC.

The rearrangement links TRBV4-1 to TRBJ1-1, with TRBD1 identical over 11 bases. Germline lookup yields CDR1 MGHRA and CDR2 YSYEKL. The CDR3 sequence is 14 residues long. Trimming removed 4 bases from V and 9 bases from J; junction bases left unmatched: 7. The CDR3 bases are TGCGCCAGCAGCCGATCCGGGACAGGGGGGAAAGCTTTCTTT. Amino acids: CASSRSGTGGKAFF.

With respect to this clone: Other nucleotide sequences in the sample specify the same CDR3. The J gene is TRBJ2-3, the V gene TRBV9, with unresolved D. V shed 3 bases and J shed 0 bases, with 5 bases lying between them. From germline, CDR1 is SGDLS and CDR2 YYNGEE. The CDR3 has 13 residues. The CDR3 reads CASSGDSTDTQYF. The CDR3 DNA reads TGTGCCAGCAGCGGAGATAGCACAGATACGCAGTATTTT.

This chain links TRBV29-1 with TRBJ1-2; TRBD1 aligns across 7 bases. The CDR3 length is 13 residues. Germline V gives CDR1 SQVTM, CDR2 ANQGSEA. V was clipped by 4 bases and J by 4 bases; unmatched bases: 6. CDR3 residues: CSVVKDRTYGYTF. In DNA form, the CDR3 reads TGCAGCGTTGTAAAGGACAGGACCTATGGCTACACCTTC. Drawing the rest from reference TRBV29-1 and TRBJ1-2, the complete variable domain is SAVISQKPSRDICQRGTSLTIQCQVDSQVTMMFWYRQQPGQSLTLIATANQGSEATYESGFVIDKFPISRPNLTFSTLTVSNMSPEDSSIYLCSVVKDRTYGYTFGSGTRLTVV.

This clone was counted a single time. The chain's CDR3 is CASSLTWGLNYGYTF. CDR3 DNA: TGTGCCAGCAGTTTAACATGGGGGCTGAACTATGGCTACACCTTC. The chain carries TRBV27 and TRBJ1-2; possibly TRBD1 for D (6 bases). The CDR3 loop spans 15 amino acids. Germline assignment: CDR1 MNHEY and CDR2 SMNVEV (reference sequence). The V gene lost 2 bases and the J gene lost 2 bases, with 12 bases spanning the gap.